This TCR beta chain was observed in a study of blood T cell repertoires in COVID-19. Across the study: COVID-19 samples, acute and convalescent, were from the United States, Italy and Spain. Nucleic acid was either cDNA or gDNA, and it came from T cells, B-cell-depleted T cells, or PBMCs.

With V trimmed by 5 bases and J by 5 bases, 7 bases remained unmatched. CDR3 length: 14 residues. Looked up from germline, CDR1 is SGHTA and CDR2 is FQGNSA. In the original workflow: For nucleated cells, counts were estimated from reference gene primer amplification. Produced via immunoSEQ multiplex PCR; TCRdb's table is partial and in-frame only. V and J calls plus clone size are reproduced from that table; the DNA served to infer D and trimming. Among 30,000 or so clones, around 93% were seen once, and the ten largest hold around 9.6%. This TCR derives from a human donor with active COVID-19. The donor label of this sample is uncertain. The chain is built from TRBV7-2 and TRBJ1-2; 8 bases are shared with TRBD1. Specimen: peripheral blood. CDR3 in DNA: TGTGCCAGCAGCCCCCTTGGACAGGGTTATGGCTACACCTTC. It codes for CASSPLGQGYGYTF.